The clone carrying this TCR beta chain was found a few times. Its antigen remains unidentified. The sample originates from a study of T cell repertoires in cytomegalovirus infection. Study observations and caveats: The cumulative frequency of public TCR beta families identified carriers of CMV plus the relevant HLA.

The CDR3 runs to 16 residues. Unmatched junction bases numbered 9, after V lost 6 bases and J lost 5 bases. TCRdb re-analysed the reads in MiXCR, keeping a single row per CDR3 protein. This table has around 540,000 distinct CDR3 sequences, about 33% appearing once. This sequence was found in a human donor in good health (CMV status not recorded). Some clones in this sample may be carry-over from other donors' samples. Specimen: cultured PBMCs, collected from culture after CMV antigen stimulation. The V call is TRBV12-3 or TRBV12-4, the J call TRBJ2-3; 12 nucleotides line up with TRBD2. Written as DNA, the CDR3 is TGTGCCAGCAGCTCATCACTAGCGGGAGGAGAAGATACGCAGTATTTT. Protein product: CASSSSLAGGEDTQYF.